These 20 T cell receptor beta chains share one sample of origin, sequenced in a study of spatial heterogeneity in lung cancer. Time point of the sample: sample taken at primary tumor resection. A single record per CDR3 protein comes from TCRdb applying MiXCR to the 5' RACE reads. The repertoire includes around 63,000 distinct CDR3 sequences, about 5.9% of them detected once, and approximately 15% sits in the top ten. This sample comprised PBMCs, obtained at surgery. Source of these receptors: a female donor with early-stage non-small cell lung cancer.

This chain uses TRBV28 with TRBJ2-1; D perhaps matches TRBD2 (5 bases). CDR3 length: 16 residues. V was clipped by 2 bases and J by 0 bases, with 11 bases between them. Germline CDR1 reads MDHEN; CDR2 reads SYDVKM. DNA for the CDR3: TGTGCCAGCAGTTTAAGACTAACGAGCTCCTACAATGAGCAGTTCTTC. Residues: CASSLRLTSSYNEQFF. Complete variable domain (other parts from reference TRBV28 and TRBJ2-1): DVKVTQSSRYLVKRTGEKVFLECVQDMDHENMFWYRQDPGLGLRLIYFSYDVKMKEKGDIPEGYSVSREKKERFSLILESASTNQTSMYLCASSLRLTSSYNEQFFGPGTRLTVL.

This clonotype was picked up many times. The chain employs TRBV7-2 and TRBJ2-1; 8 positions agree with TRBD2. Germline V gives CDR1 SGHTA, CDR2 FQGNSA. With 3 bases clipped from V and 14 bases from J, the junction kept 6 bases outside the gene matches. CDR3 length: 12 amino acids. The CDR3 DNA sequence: TGTGCCAGCAGCTTTACCGGGAGGGGGGAGTTCTTC. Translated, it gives CASSFTGRGEFF.

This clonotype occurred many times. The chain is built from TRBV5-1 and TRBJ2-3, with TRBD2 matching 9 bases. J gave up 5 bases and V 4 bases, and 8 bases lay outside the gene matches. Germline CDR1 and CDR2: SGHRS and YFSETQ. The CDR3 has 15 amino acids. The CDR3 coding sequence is TGCGCCAGCAGCCCTACTGCGGGGGGGGTAGATACGCAGTATTTT. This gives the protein CASSPTAGGVDTQYF.

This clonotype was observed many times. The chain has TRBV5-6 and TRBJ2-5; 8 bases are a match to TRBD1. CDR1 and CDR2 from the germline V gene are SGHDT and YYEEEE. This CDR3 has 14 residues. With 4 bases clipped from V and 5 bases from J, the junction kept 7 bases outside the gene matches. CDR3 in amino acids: CASSVDRGGETQYF. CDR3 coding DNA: TGTGCCAGCAGCGTAGACAGGGGCGGGGAGACCCAGTACTTC.

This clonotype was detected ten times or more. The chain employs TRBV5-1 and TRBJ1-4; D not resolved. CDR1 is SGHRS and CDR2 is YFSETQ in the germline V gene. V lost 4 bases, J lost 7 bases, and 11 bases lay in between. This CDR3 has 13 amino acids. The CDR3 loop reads CASSERPFEKLFF. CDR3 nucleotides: TGCGCCAGCAGCGAGCGGCCCTTTGAAAAACTGTTTTTT. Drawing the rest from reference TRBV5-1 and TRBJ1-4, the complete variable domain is KAGVTQTPRYLIKTRGQQVTLSCSPISGHRSVSWYQQTPGQGLQFLFEYFSETQRNKGNFPGRFSGRQFSNSRSEMNVSTLELGDSALYLCASSERPFEKLFFGSGTQLSVL.

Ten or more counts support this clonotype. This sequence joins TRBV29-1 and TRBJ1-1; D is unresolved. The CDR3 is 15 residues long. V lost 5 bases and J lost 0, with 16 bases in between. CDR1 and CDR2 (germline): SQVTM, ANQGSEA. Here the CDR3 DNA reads TGCAGCGTTACCACTCGCACGATCGTGAACACTGAAGCTTTCTTT. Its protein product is CSVTTRTIVNTEAFF.

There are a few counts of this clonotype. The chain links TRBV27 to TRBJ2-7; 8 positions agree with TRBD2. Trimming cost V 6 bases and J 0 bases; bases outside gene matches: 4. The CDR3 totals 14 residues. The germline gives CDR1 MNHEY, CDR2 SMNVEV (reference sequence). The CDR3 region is CASRTSANSYEQYF. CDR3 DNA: TGTGCCAGCAGGACTAGCGCTAACTCCTACGAGCAGTACTTC.

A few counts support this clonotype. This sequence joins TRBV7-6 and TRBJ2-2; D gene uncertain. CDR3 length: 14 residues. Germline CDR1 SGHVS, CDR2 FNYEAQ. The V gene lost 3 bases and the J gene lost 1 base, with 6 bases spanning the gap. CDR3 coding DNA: TGTGCCAGCAGCTTTGGGCAGAACACCGGGGAGCTGTTTTTT. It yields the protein CASSFGQNTGELFF.

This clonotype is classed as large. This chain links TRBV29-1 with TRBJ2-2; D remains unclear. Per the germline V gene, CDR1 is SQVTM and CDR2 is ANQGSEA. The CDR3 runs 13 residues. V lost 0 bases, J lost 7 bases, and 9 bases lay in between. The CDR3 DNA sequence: TGCAGCGTTGAAGAGCGAATCAACGGGGAGCTGTTTTTT. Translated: CSVEERINGELFF.

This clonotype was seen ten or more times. CDR3 in DNA: TGTGCCAGCAGTCTACTCGGGACAGGGGGCTCGGATCAGCCCCAGCATTTT. This gives the protein CASSLLGTGGSDQPQHF. The genes are TRBV12-3 or TRBV12-4 and TRBJ1-5, with 12 bases identical to TRBD1. The CDR3 has 17 amino acids. The J segment lost 5 bases and the V segment lost 5 bases, leaving 10 bases of the junction unmatched.

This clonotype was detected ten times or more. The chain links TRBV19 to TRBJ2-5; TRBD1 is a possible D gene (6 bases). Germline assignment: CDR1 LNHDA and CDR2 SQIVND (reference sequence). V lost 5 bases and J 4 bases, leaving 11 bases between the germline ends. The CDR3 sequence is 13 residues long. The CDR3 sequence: CASSAGVGETQYF. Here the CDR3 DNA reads TGTGCCAGTAGTGCAGGGGTCGGAGAGACCCAGTACTTC.

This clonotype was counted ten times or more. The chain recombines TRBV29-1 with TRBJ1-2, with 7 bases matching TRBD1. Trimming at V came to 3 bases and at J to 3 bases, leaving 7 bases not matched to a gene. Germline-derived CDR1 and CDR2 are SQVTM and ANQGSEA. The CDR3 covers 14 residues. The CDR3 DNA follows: TGCAGCGTTGACGAGACAGGGATCCACTATGGCTACACCTTC. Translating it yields CSVDETGIHYGYTF.

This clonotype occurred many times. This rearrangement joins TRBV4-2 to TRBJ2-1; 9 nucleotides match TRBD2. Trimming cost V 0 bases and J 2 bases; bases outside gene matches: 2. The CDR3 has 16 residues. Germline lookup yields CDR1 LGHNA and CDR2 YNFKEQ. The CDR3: CASSQEGTSTYNEQFF. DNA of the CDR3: TGTGCCAGCAGCCAAGAGGGGACTAGCACCTACAATGAGCAGTTCTTC.

The CDR3 DNA is TGCAGTGCCCCACCCACCGGGAGATACGAGCAGTACTTC. Encoded protein: CSAPPTGRYEQYF. This chain links TRBV20-1 with TRBJ2-7, with D maybe TRBD2 (6 bases). The ends were cut back, 6 bases at V and 4 bases at J, with 16 bases in the middle. Germline values: CDR1 DFQATT, CDR2 SNEGSKA (reference sequence). The CDR3 has 13 residues.

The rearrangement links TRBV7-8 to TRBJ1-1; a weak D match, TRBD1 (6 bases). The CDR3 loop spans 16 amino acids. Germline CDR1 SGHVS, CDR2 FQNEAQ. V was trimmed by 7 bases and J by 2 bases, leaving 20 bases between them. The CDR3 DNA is TGTGCCAGCAACCCACACAACAACAGGGTTAACACTGAAGCTTTCTTT. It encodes CASNPHNNRVNTEAFF.

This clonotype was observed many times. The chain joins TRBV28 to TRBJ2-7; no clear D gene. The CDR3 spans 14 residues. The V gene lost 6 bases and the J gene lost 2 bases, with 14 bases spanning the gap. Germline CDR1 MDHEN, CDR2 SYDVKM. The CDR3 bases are TGTGCCAGCAGCTACAGCGCAGGAACCTACGAGCAGTACGTC. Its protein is CASSYSAGTYEQYV.

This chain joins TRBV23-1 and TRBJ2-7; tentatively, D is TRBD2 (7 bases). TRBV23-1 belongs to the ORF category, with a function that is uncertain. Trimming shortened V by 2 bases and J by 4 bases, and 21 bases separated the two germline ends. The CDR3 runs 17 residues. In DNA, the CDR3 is TGCGCCAGCAGTCAACGGGGGGCAGGGCCGGTCTCGTACGAGCAGTACTTC. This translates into CASSQRGAGPVSYEQYF.

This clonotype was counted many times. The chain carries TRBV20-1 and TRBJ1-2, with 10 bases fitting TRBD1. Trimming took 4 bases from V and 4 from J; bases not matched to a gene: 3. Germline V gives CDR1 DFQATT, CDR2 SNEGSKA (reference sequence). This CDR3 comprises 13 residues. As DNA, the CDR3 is TGCAGTGCTATTGACAGGGGGCCCTATGGCTACACCTTC. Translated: CSAIDRGPYGYTF.

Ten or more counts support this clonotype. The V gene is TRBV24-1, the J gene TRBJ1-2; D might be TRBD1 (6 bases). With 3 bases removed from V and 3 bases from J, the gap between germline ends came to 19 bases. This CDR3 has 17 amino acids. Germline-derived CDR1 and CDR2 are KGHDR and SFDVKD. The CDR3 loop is CATSDQRALGGHYGYTF. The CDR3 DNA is TGTGCCACCAGTGATCAAAGGGCCCTAGGGGGGCACTATGGCTACACCTTC.

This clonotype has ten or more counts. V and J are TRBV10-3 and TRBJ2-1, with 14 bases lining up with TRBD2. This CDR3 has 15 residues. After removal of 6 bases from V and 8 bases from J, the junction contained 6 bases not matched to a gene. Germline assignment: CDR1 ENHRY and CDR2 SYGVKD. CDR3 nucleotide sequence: TGTGCCATCAGGAGAGAGACTAGCGGGGGGGATGAGCAGTTCTTC. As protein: CAIRRETSGGDEQFF.